The 18 T cell receptor beta chains in this list originate from one sample, sequenced in a study of T cell repertoires in cytomegalovirus infection. No cognate antigen is known for these TCRs. TCRdb independently ran MiXCR on the reads; one entry per CDR3 protein. The sample contains 830,000 or so distinct CDR3 sequences, 30% to 35% of which appear only once. The source material was cultured CD8+ T cells from PBMCs, sampled from culture after CMV antigen stimulation. The receptors stem from a human donor in good health (CMV status not recorded). Some clones in this sample may be carry-over from other donors' samples.

This clonotype was picked up many times. A much larger clone lies a single base off, so this may be a read error. V gene TRBV7-2 combines with J gene TRBJ1-5; 9 positions agree with TRBD1. Germline CDR1 and CDR2: SGHTA and FQGNSA. The CDR3 spans 14 residues. After removal of 4 bases from V and 3 bases from J, the junction contained 1 base not matched to a gene. The CDR3 bases are TGTGCCAGCAGCTGGACAGGGGACAATCAGCCCCAGCATTTT. Protein sequence: CASSWTGDNQPQHF.

CDR3 residues: CASSLEGAGFLRDTQYF. The CDR3 DNA follows: TGCGCCAGCAGCTTGGAAGGAGCGGGGTTCCTTAGGGATACGCAGTATTTT. This chain joins TRBV5-1 and TRBJ2-3; 7 bases match TRBD2. The CDR3 runs to 17 residues. The J segment lost 6 bases and the V segment lost 0 bases, leaving 13 bases of the junction unmatched. Germline V gene data show CDR1 as SGHRS and CDR2 as YFSETQ.

This clonotype was picked up a small number of times. The rearrangement links TRBV12-3 or TRBV12-4 to TRBJ2-3; TRBD2 aligns across 9 bases. Germline trimming cut 5 bases from V and 6 bases from J; bases unmatched to any gene: 9. The CDR3 sequence is 15 residues long. The CDR3 region is CASSPLAGSRDTQYF. CDR3 DNA: TGTGCCAGCAGTCCGCTAGCGGGGTCAAGGGATACGCAGTATTTT.

The rearrangement joins TRBV5-1 to TRBJ2-1, with TRBD1 matching over 9 bases. The V segment lost 4 bases and the J segment 4 bases; nucleotides outside the gene matches: 6. CDR3 length: 15 residues. Germline V gene data show CDR1 as SGHRS and CDR2 as YFSETQ. This CDR3 is CASSASGTGYNEQFF. CDR3 sequence (DNA): TGCGCCAGCAGCGCCTCCGGGACAGGGTACAATGAGCAGTTCTTC.

This clonotype has just a few counts. This chain joins TRBV15 and TRBJ2-1, with 9 nucleotides matching TRBD2. Germline assignment: CDR1 LNHNV and CDR2 YYDKDF (reference sequence). CDR3 size: 15 residues. Losses at the gene ends were 2 bases for V and 9 bases for J; bases not matched to a gene: 8. CDR3 sequence (DNA): TGTGCCACCAGCAGACGGCGGGGGGGCGAAAGTGAGCAGTTCTTC. It codes for CATSRRRGGESEQFF.

This rearrangement joins TRBV14 to TRBJ2-5; D unresolved. The CDR3 consists of 15 residues. Germline loops: CDR1 SGHDN, CDR2 FVKESK. Trimming removed 4 bases from V and 0 bases from J, with 12 bases in between. Here the CDR3 DNA reads TGTGCCAGCAGCCCACAAATTGCGGACCAAGAGACCCAGTACTTC. Residues: CASSPQIADQETQYF.

V and J are TRBV20-1 and TRBJ2-7, with 8 bases that match TRBD2. The V and J ends lost 4 bases and 0 bases, in that order; junction bases with no gene match: 5. CDR1 is DFQATT and CDR2 is SNEGSKA in the germline V gene (reference sequence). This CDR3 contains 14 residues. CDR3 loop: CSATTLAGSYEQYV. The CDR3 coding sequence is TGCAGTGCTACGACCCTAGCGGGCTCCTACGAGCAGTACGTC.

The chain recombines TRBV4-1 with TRBJ2-2, with 14 bases aligning to TRBD2. Germline-derived CDR1 and CDR2 are MGHRA and YSYEKL. This CDR3 spans 18 amino acids. Trimming cost V 3 bases and J 1 base; bases outside gene matches: 4. The CDR3 DNA sequence: TGCGCCAGCAGCCATGGGACTAGCGGGGGACTGAACACCGGGGAGCTGTTTTTT. This gives the protein CASSHGTSGGLNTGELFF.

This clonotype has only a few counts. The rearrangement joins TRBV19 to TRBJ2-3; D assignment may be TRBD1 or TRBD2 (6 bases each). Between the trimmed V and J ends, which lost 5 bases and 6 bases, there was a span of 18 bases. The germline V gene has CDR1 LNHDA and CDR2 SQIVND (reference sequence). The CDR3 is 15 residues long. In DNA form, the CDR3 reads TGTGCCAGTAGTGTCTCCGGGGGCCCGATCGATACGCAGTATTTT. Protein product: CASSVSGGPIDTQYF.

This clonotype was detected a few times. This rearrangement joins TRBV7-6 to TRBJ1-1; 8 bases are a match to TRBD1. This CDR3 contains 12 residues. Trimming cost V 5 bases and J 11 bases; bases outside gene matches: 7. Germline V gene data show CDR1 as SGHVS and CDR2 as FNYEAQ. The CDR3: CASSIPTGDAFF. The CDR3, as DNA: TGTGCCAGCAGCATCCCGACAGGGGACGCTTTCTTT.

The chain recombines TRBV6-6 with TRBJ1-3; D ambiguous. CDR1 is MNHNY, CDR2 SVGAGI, per germline (reference sequence). V was pared by 4 bases and J by 0 bases, with 7 bases between. This CDR3 spans 14 amino acids. CDR3 loop: CASSSADSGNTIYF. For the CDR3, the DNA is TGTGCCAGCAGTTCGGCTGACTCTGGAAACACCATATATTTT.

The chain is built from TRBV15 and TRBJ2-3; weak D call: TRBD2 (6 bases). The CDR3 runs to 17 residues. Germline CDR1 reads LNHNV; CDR2 reads YYDKDF (reference sequence). V lost 1 base and J lost 5, with 19 bases in between. The CDR3 reads CATSRAGGSGPLDTQYF. As DNA, the CDR3 is TGTGCCACCAGCAGAGCAGGTGGTAGCGGCCCGTTAGATACGCAGTATTTT. The full variable domain, in which reference TRBV15 and TRBJ2-3 provide the parts outside the CDR3, is DAMVIQNPRYQVTQFGKPVTLSCSQTLNHNVMYWYQQKSSQAPKLLFHYYDKDFNNEADTPDNFQSRRPNTSFCFLDIRSPGLGDTAMYLCATSRAGGSGPLDTQYFGPGTRLTVL.

This clonotype has just a few counts. Here the CDR3 DNA reads TGTGCCAGCAGCCACCCCGGGACTAGCGGGCGCTCTGGGGCCAACGTCCTGACTTTC. It is translated as CASSHPGTSGRSGANVLTF. The chain carries TRBV6-6 and TRBJ2-6; 12 bases match TRBD2. The CDR3 totals 19 residues. V lost 6 bases to trimming and J lost 0 bases; unmatched junction nucleotides: 9. Germline V gene data show CDR1 as MNHNY and CDR2 as SVGAGI (reference sequence).

This clonotype was seen repeatedly, ten times or more. The CDR3 here is CASSLRAETGSPLHF. The CDR3 DNA sequence: TGTGCCAGCAGCTTAAGGGCAGAGACCGGATCACCCCTCCACTTT. The chain uses TRBV7-9 and TRBJ1-6; no definite D call. V lost 2 bases and J lost 10, with 15 bases in between. Germline V gene sequence: CDR1 SEHNR, CDR2 FQNEAQ (reference sequence). The length of the CDR3 is 15 residues.

The DNA for the CDR3 is TGTGCCATACGGACAGGGAATAACTATGGCTACACCTTC. Its protein product is CAIRTGNNYGYTF. This chain joins TRBV10-3 and TRBJ1-2; 8 nucleotides line up with TRBD1. The trim removed 9 bases at V and 1 base at J, leaving 4 bases unmatched. The CDR3 spans 13 residues. CDR1 is ENHRY, CDR2 SYGVKD, per germline.

This chain joins TRBV7-3 and TRBJ2-1; the D gene is possibly TRBD1 (6 bases). Trimming pared 5 bases from V and 8 bases from J, leaving 22 bases between. The length of the CDR3 is 16 residues. Germline V gene lookup returns CDR1 SGHTA and CDR2 FQGTGA. The CDR3 sequence is CASSPGVGFTRHEQFF. DNA for the CDR3: TGTGCCAGCAGCCCAGGGGTAGGGTTCACCAGACATGAGCAGTTCTTC. The whole variable domain, filled in from reference TRBV7-3 and TRBJ2-1, reads GAGVSQTPSNKVTEKGKYVELRCDPISGHTALYWYRQSLGQGPEFLIYFQGTGAADDSGLPNDRFFAVRPEGSVSTLKIQRTERGDSAVYLCASSPGVGFTRHEQFFGPGTRLTVL.

This clonotype has just a few counts. The chain combines TRBV12-3 or TRBV12-4 with TRBJ2-3; no reliable D call. The V gene lost 5 bases and the J gene lost 0 bases, with 15 bases spanning the gap. The CDR3 extends over 16 amino acids. The CDR3 spells CASSQLTGLSTDTQYF. For the CDR3, the DNA is TGTGCCAGCAGTCAGCTGACTGGATTGAGCACAGATACGCAGTATTTT.

The genes are TRBV9 and TRBJ2-2; D is unclear. Trimming took 0 bases from V and 0 from J, leaving 6 bases between them. The CDR3 spans 15 residues. The germline V gene encodes CDR1 SGDLS and CDR2 YYNGEE. The CDR3 nucleotides read TGTGCCAGCAGCGTAGGCAGCGCGAACACCGGGGAGCTGTTTTTT. Its protein product is CASSVGSANTGELFF.